The rows below give T cell receptor beta chains drawn from one sample of a study of blood T cell repertoires in COVID-19. Clones were read by immunoSEQ multiplex PCR, and TCRdb kept only the in-frame ones, dropping some. The sample lists 150,000 or so clones; approximately 91% were seen once. The sample consisted of peripheral blood. Source of these receptors: a man aged 45 to 65 with acute or convalescent COVID-19. The CDR3 runs from the conserved cysteine through the conserved F or W. Fields, in order: J gene, CDR3 length, V gene, D gene, CDR3 DNA, CDR3 protein. A D gene is named only where the DNA matches it firmly.

j_gene: TRBJ2-2; len: 15; v_gene: TRBV7-3; d_gene: -; CDR3nt: TGTGCCAGCAGCTTTTCAGGGCCTGGCACCGGGGAGCTGTTTTTT; CDR3aa: CASSFSGPGTGELFF
j_gene: TRBJ2-1; len: 11; v_gene: TRBV28; d_gene: TRBD2; CDR3nt: TGTGCCAGCAGTTATAGCGGGGAGCAGTTCTTC; CDR3aa: CASSYSGEQFF
j_gene: TRBJ1-6; len: 18; v_gene: TRBV9; d_gene: TRBD1; CDR3nt: TGTGCCAGCAGCGGGGGACAGGAGTTGAGCTCCTATAATTCACCCCTCCACTTT; CDR3aa: CASSGGQELSSYNSPLHF
j_gene: TRBJ2-1; len: 18; v_gene: TRBV18; d_gene: -; CDR3nt: TGTGCCAGCTCACCGCTGGGGGCAGGGACCCCAAAAAGTGGAGAGCAGTTCTTC; CDR3aa: CASSPLGAGTPKSGEQFF
j_gene: TRBJ1-1; len: 14; v_gene: TRBV28; d_gene: -; CDR3nt: TGTGCCAGCAGTTTAATGGGGCTGAACACTGAAGCTTTCTTT; CDR3aa: CASSLMGLNTEAFF
j_gene: TRBJ1-1; len: 14; v_gene: TRBV7-9; d_gene: TRBD1; CDR3nt: TGTGCCAGCAGCAGGACAGGGGGGAACACTGAAGCTTTCTTT; CDR3aa: CASSRTGGNTEAFF
j_gene: TRBJ2-3; len: 14; v_gene: TRBV5-1; d_gene: -; CDR3nt: TGCGCCAGCAGCTTGGGACAGAGCACAGATACGCAGTATTTT; CDR3aa: CASSLGQSTDTQYF
j_gene: TRBJ2-3; len: 15; v_gene: TRBV20-1; d_gene: TRBD2; CDR3nt: TGCAGTGCTAGTAGGTCAAGCGGGGGAACAGATACGCAGTATTTT; CDR3aa: CSASRSSGGTDTQYF
j_gene: TRBJ2-1; len: 16; v_gene: TRBV6-5; d_gene: TRBD2; CDR3nt: TGTGCCAGCAGTTACTTGGCGGGAGTTGGGTTCAATGAGCAGTTCTTC; CDR3aa: CASSYLAGVGFNEQFF
j_gene: TRBJ1-6; len: 20; v_gene: TRBV7-6; d_gene: -; CDR3nt: TGTGCCAGCAGCTTAGATTTGAGTGGTTCAGGGGATCCTTATAATTCACCCCTCCACTTT; CDR3aa: CASSLDLSGSGDPYNSPLHF
j_gene: TRBJ2-3; len: 15; v_gene: TRBV5-5; d_gene: -; CDR3nt: TGTGCCAGCAGCTTGGTCGCTAGCGAGGGAGATACGCAGTATTTT; CDR3aa: CASSLVASEGDTQYF
j_gene: TRBJ2-1; len: 16; v_gene: TRBV29-1; d_gene: TRBD2; CDR3nt: TGCAGCGTTGAAGATATAGGGAGAAGCGGGGGAGGTGAGCAGTTCTTC; CDR3aa: CSVEDIGRSGGGEQFF
j_gene: TRBJ1-5; len: 15; v_gene: TRBV2; d_gene: -; CDR3nt: TGTGCCAGCAGTGTTGGGGCGACAGTCAATCAGCCCCAGCATTTT; CDR3aa: CASSVGATVNQPQHF
j_gene: TRBJ2-1; len: 17; v_gene: TRBV5-6; d_gene: -; CDR3nt: TGTGCCAGCAGCCACCGGGTGGTAGCGACGGGGAACAATGAGCAGTTCTTC; CDR3aa: CASSHRVVATGNNEQFF
j_gene: TRBJ1-2; len: 16; v_gene: TRBV5-6; d_gene: -; CDR3nt: TGTGCCAGCAGCTTGTTGGTGGAGTTAGCTAACTATGGCTACACCTTC; CDR3aa: CASSLLVELANYGYTF
j_gene: TRBJ2-5; len: 17; v_gene: TRBV7-3; d_gene: TRBD2; CDR3nt: TGTGCCAGCAGCCCGGGGACTAGCGGGAGCAGGTGGGAGACCCAGTACTTC; CDR3aa: CASSPGTSGSRWETQYF
j_gene: TRBJ1-4; len: 15; v_gene: TRBV27; d_gene: -; CDR3nt: TGTGCCAGCAGTCCGGATGGGGAGGATTATGAAAAACTGTTTTTT; CDR3aa: CASSPDGEDYEKLFF